The clone carrying this T cell receptor beta chain has only one observation. The data were produced by immunoSEQ multiplex PCR, yet TCRdb's version contains in-frame clones alone and is incomplete. The sample carries around 190,000 clones, more than 75% recorded once. This specimen belongs to a study of blood T cell repertoires in COVID-19. The overall study: COVID-19 samples, acute and convalescent, were from the United States, Italy and Spain. T cells, B-cell-depleted T cells, or PBMCs provided the cDNA or gDNA that served as material.

The V gene's germline CDR1 is MNHNS and CDR2 SASEGT. V shed 7 bases and J 4 bases; nucleotides not matched to a gene: 12. The CDR3 length is 15 residues. The sample was peripheral blood. The V gene is TRBV6-1, the J gene TRBJ2-5, with TRBD1 identical over 7 bases. This clonotype was sampled from a woman aged 55-70 years with COVID-19, enrolled during active disease. In nucleotides, the CDR3 is TGTGCCAGCAACATGGCCGGGGACAGTGGAGAGACCCAGTACTTC. As protein: CASNMAGDSGETQYF.